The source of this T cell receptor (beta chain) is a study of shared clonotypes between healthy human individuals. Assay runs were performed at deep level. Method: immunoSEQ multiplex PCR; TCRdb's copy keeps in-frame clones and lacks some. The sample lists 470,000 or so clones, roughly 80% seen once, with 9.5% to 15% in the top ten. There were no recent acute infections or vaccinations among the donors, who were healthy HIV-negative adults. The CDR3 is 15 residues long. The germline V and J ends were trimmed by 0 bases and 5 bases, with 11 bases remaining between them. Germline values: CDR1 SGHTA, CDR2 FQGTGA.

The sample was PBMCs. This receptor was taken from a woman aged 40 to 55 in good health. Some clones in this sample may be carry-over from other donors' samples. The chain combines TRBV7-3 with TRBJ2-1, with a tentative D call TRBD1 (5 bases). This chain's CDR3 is CASSLTGLVNNEQFF. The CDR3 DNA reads TGTGCCAGCAGCTTAACGGGGCTAGTTAACAATGAGCAGTTCTTC.